This TCR beta chain was found in a study of shared clonotypes between healthy human individuals. CDR3 size: 15 residues. Trimming took 2 bases from V and 5 from J, leaving 13 bases between them. CDR1 and CDR2 from the germline V gene are MNHEY and SVGAGI. Only in-frame clones appear in the TCRdb table, and some are missing; sequencing was by immunoSEQ multiplex PCR. The sample has about 2.4 million clones, 93% seen once. J is TRBJ2-1 and V is TRBV6-5; weak D call: TRBD2 (5 bases). Sequenced: naive CD4+ T cells from PBMCs. Documented subset: CD45RA+ positively selected. The clonotype was recovered from a man between 18 and 29 years old in good health. Some clones in this sample may be carry-over from other donors' samples. CDR3 coding DNA: TGTGCCAGCAGTTACCGGATAGCGCCACACAATGAGCAGTTCTTC. It translates to CASSYRIAPHNEQFF.